This is a list of T cell receptor beta chains from one sample in a study of identical twins. TCRdb reprocessed the 5' RACE reads via MiXCR and lists one record per CDR3 protein. The sample lists more than 1.5 million distinct CDR3 sequences, 25% to 35% occurring once. Input material: cord blood. Receptors originate from a newborn girl in good health. Both conserved end residues are part of each CDR3. A D gene is named only where the DNA matches it firmly. Only part of the rows carry a size: once, few, many, or a class if the clone is expanded.

TRBV24-1,TRBJ2-3,NA,NA,TGTGCCACCGAGACGGGATCTAGCACAGATACGCAGTATTTT,CATETGSSTDTQYF
TRBV9,TRBJ2-3,TRBD2,NA,TGTGCCAGCAGCGTAGCCTCAGCTAGCGGGGGGTACACAGATACGCAGTATTTT,CASSVASASGGYTDTQYF
TRBV10-3,TRBJ1-6,NA,NA,TGTGCCATCAGTGAGGCAGGGGCAGGGAATAGTTCACCCCCCCACTTT,CAISEAGAGNSSPPHF
TRBV20-1,TRBJ2-7,NA,NA,TGCAGTGCTAGAGGCCCCACGAACTACGAGCAGTACTTC,CSARGPTNYEQYF
TRBV3-1,TRBJ1-2,TRBD1,NA,TGTGCCAGCAGCCCCGACTTCCTGGGACAGGGGATTGGTGGCTACACCTTC,CASSPDFLGQGIGGYTF
TRBV20-1,TRBJ1-5,NA,NA,TGCAGTGCTAGGCGATCGGAGCAGCCCCAGCATTTT,CSARRSEQPQHF
TRBV25-1,TRBJ2-1,NA,NA,TGTGCCAGCAGTGACCCAGCTAGGAACAATGAGCAGTTCTTC,CASSDPARNNEQFF
TRBV2,TRBJ1-1,NA,NA,TGTGCCAGCAGAGTCGGAGGGTGGAACACTGAAGCTTTCTTT,CASRVGGWNTEAFF
TRBV12-3/TRBV12-4,TRBJ2-2,NA,NA,TGTGCCAGCAGTTTAGGGCCAGCGGCGCTCACCGGGGAGCTGTTTTTT,CASSLGPAALTGELFF
TRBV6-6,TRBJ1-2,TRBD1,NA,TGTGCCAGCAGTTACGCCGGACAGGGGGCTGGTGGCTACACCTTC,CASSYAGQGAGGYTF
TRBV28,TRBJ2-7,NA,NA,TGTGCCAGCAGTTTTAGACAGCCTCACTACGAGCAGTACTTC,CASSFRQPHYEQYF
TRBV20-1,TRBJ2-5,NA,NA,TGCAGTGCTCCCAAGGGGCCCGCGCAAGAGACCCAGTACTTC,CSAPKGPAQETQYF
TRBV20-1,TRBJ1-6,TRBD1,few,TGCAGTGCTACACCGACAGGGTACCATAATTCACCCCTCCACTTT,CSATPTGYHNSPLHF
TRBV6-2/TRBV6-3,TRBJ2-3,TRBD1,few,TGTGCCAGCAGTTACTCCACAGGGGGGATCACAGATACGCAGTATTTT,CASSYSTGGITDTQYF
TRBV2,TRBJ2-7,NA,few,TGTGCCAGCAGTGAAGGTCAGTCTTTCTCCTGCGAGCAGTACTTC,CASSEGQSFSCEQYF
TRBV4-2,TRBJ2-7,TRBD2,few,TGTGCCAGCAGCCAAGGACTAGCGGGAGTGCCGGGGAATGAGCAGTACTTC,CASSQGLAGVPGNEQYF
TRBV29-1,TRBJ2-5,NA,few,TGCAGCGTTGAACGTAGAGGGGCCGCTGAGCAGTACTTC,CSVERRGAAEQYF
TRBV2,TRBJ2-7,NA,NA,TGTGCCAGCGAGGGGTACGAGCAGTACTTC,CASEGYEQYF
TRBV20-1,TRBJ1-5,NA,NA,TGCAGTGCATCGGCCCGTAGAGGCAATCAGCCCCAGCATTTT,CSASARRGNQPQHF
TRBV27,TRBJ1-2,TRBD1,NA,TGTGCCAGCAGTTCCATTACAGGGGGCTATGGCTACACCTTC,CASSSITGGYGYTF
TRBV18,TRBJ2-3,NA,few,TGTGCCAGCTCACCACTCGATGCCACAGATACGCAGTATTTT,CASSPLDATDTQYF
TRBV7-2,TRBJ2-2,NA,few,TGTGCCAGCAGCTTCTGGCGGGAAACCGGGGAGCTGTTTTTT,CASSFWRETGELFF
TRBV10-3,TRBJ2-3,NA,NA,TGTGCCATCAGGGGGGGACAGTCTAGCACAGATACGCAGTATTTT,CAIRGGQSSTDTQYF
TRBV7-2,TRBJ2-1,TRBD2,few,TGTGCCAGCAGCAATCCCAGCGGGATACCCTACAATGAGCAGTTCTTC,CASSNPSGIPYNEQFF
TRBV10-3,TRBJ2-3,TRBD2,few,TGTGCCATCAGTGAGTCGGGACTAGCGGGCCCCGGGGATACGCAGTATTTT,CAISESGLAGPGDTQYF
TRBV29-1,TRBJ1-2,TRBD1,many,TGCAGCGTTGAAGGGACAGGGAAGGGCTACACCTTC,CSVEGTGKGYTF
TRBV24-1,TRBJ2-2,NA,NA,TGTGCCACCAGTGATCCCCAGTGGGACACCGGGGAGCTGTTTTTT,CATSDPQWDTGELFF
TRBV2,TRBJ2-1,NA,NA,TGTGCCAGCGGGAGGGGGGGGAATTACAATGAGCAGTTCTTC,CASGRGGNYNEQFF
TRBV9,TRBJ2-4,NA,NA,TGTGCCAGCAGCCCCCGTACCCGGGACTTAAACATTCAGTACTTC,CASSPRTRDLNIQYF
TRBV4-1,TRBJ2-5,NA,few,TGCGCCAGCAGCCAAGACGCCGGGGGCAGGTTGGCCCAGTACTTC,CASSQDAGGRLAQYF
TRBV10-3,TRBJ2-1,NA,NA,TGTGCCATCAGTGAGATGGGCAGGTCCTACAATGAGCAGTTCTTC,CAISEMGRSYNEQFF
TRBV20-1,TRBJ1-5,NA,NA,TGCAGTGCTACGAGTTGGGGGGCGAGGCAGCCCCAGCATTTT,CSATSWGARQPQHF
TRBV20-1,TRBJ1-5,TRBD1,NA,TGCAGTGCTAGACCCGGGACAGGGGGCGGCAATCAGCCCCAGCATTTT,CSARPGTGGGNQPQHF
TRBV15,TRBJ1-5,NA,few,TGTGCCACCAGCTTCGACCAGCCCCAGCATTTT,CATSFDQPQHF
TRBV6-6,TRBJ2-3,TRBD2,NA,TGTGCCAGCAGTTACGGGGGACTAGGAACAGATACGCAGTATTTT,CASSYGGLGTDTQYF
TRBV5-1,TRBJ2-7,NA,many,TGCGCCAGCAGCTTGCGGGCAGGGACCTACGAGCAGTACTTC,CASSLRAGTYEQYF
TRBV12-3/TRBV12-4,TRBJ2-1,TRBD2,NA,TGTGCCAGCAGTTCAGGGGTCAACCGGACTAGCGGGAGGGGAAATGAGCAGTTCTTC,CASSSGVNRTSGRGNEQFF
TRBV14,TRBJ2-7,NA,NA,TGTGCCAGCAGCCAAGATGGGAGACAGTTCCTGTACGAGCAGTACTTC,CASSQDGRQFLYEQYF
TRBV29-1,TRBJ1-1,NA,NA,TGCAGCGTTGAGGAGGAGGGGGGGAACACTGAAGCTTTCTTT,CSVEEEGGNTEAFF
TRBV3-1,TRBJ2-1,TRBD2,NA,TGTGCCAGCATGGTTCCGGGGGGCAATGAGCAGTTCTTC,CASMVPGGNEQFF
TRBV20-1,TRBJ2-7,NA,once,TGCAGTGCTAGAGATCGGGGGCAGCCCTACAATGAGCAGTACTTC,CSARDRGQPYNEQYF